This record looks at one T cell receptor (beta chain) sequence and its context. Source study methods: It was from reference gene primer amplification that nucleated cell counts were estimated. Profiled with immunoSEQ multiplex PCR; TCRdb holds only in-frame clones, not every one. V and J calls and clone size are those listed in that table; D and trimming were worked out from the DNA. Among 200,000 or so clones, roughly 90% were seen once, and the ten largest hold around 8.4%. The entry originates in a study of blood T cell repertoires in COVID-19. V was shortened by 1 base and J by 4 bases, with 7 bases between the two germline ends. Germline V gene data show CDR1 as SGHAT and CDR2 as FQNNGV. The CDR3 has 13 residues.

The sequencing input was PBMCs or T cells enriched from blood (not recorded which). The TCR comes from a young woman who had recovered from COVID-19. The rearrangement uses TRBV11-2 and TRBJ1-1; D call uncertain. The DNA for the CDR3 is TGTGCCAGCAGCTTAGGGCGGGGCACTGAAGCTTTCTTT. As protein: CASSLGRGTEAFF.